The source of this T cell receptor beta chain is a study of T cell repertoires in cytomegalovirus infection. Study as a whole: In the study, CMV epitopes included recently identified HLA-C-restricted and well-studied HLA-B-restricted ones. Findings and caveats of the study: HLA-C-restricted CMV-specific TCR beta clonotypes were dominant in the ex vivo response.

V trimming: 2 bases; J trimming: 10 bases; junction bases outside the gene matches: 8. There are 15 residues in the CDR3. The germline gives CDR1 SGHTA, CDR2 FQGNSA. This clonotype was counted only a few times. Its antigen remains unknown. TCRdb re-called the reads through MiXCR, storing one row per CDR3 protein. This table has hundreds of thousands of distinct CDR3 sequences, about 42% appearing once. This sample comprised cultured PBMCs, obtained from culture after CMV antigen stimulation. The chain has TRBV7-2 and TRBJ2-1; 10 bases align to TRBD2. The sequence was collected from a human donor in good health (CMV status not recorded). Some clones in this sample may be carry-over from other donors' samples. The CDR3 bases are TGTGCCAGCAGCTTACTTCTAGCGGGGGCCTCGGAGCAGTTCTTC. Protein product: CASSLLLAGASEQFF. Variable domain in full (rest from reference TRBV7-2 and TRBJ2-1): GAGVSQSPSNKVTEKGKDVELRCDPISGHTALYWYRQSLGQGLEFLIYFQGNSAPDKSGLPSDRFSAERTGGSVSTLTIQRTQQEDSAVYLCASSLLLAGASEQFFGPGTRLTVL.